The TCR beta chain under discussion was sequenced for a study of blood T cell repertoires in COVID-19. The wider study: Samples representing acute and convalescent COVID-19 were sourced from the United States, Italy and Spain. PBMCs, B-cell-depleted T cells, or T cells provided the cDNA or gDNA that made up the material.

Per the study methods: Estimated nucleated cell counts came from reference gene primer amplification. The table came from immunoSEQ multiplex PCR; TCRdb's copy has only in-frame clones and leaves some out. V, J and clone size were drawn from that table, and D and trimming were deduced from the DNA. The data contain some 83,000 clones, about three quarters of them singletons. This CDR3 region has 16 residues. Trimming at V came to 6 bases and at J to 4 bases, leaving 14 bases not matched to a gene. Per the germline V gene, CDR1 is MNHEY and CDR2 is SVGEGT. The sequence was obtained from a woman of 80 years or more with acute or convalescent COVID-19. The sequencing sample was made of peripheral blood. The chain has TRBV6-2 or TRBV6-3 and TRBJ1-2; TRBD1 agrees at 7 bases. In nucleotides, the CDR3 is TGTGCCAGCAGCCGGCCCGGGACAGTGGCCCTCTATGGCTACACCTTC. Encoded protein: CASSRPGTVALYGYTF.